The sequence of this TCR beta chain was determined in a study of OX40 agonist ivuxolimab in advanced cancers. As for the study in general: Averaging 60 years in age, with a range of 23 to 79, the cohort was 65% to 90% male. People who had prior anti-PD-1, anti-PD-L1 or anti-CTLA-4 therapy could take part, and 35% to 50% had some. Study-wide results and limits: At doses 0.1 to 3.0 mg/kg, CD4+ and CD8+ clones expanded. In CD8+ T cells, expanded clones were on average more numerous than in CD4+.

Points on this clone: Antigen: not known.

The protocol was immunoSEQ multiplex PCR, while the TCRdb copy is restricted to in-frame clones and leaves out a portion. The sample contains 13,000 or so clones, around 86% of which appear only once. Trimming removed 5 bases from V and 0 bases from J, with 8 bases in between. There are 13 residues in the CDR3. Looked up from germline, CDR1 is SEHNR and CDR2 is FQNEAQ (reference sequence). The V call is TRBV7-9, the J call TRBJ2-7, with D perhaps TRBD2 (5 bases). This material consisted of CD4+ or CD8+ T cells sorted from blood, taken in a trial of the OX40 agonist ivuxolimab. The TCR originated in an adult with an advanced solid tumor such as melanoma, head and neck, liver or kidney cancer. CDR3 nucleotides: TGTGCCAGCAGCCCCGGGGTCTCCTACGAGCAGTACTTC. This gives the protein CASSPGVSYEQYF.